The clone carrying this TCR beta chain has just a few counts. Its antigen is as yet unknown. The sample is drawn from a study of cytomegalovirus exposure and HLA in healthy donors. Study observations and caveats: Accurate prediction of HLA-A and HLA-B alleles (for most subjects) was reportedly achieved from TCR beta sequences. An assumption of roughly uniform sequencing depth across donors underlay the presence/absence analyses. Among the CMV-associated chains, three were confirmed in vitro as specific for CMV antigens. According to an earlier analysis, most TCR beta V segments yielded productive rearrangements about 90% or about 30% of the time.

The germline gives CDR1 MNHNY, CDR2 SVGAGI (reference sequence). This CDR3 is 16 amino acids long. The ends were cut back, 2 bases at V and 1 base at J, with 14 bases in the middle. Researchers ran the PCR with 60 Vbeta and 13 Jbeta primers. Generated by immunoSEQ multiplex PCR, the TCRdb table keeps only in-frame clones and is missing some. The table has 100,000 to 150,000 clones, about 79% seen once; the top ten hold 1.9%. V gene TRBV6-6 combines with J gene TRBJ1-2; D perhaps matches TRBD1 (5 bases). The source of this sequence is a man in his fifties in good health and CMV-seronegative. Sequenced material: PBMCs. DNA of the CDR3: TGTGCCAGCAGTTACCCCCCGGGGGGGATTAACTATGGCTACACCTTC. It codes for CASSYPPGGINYGYTF.